This TCR beta chain was recovered during a study of shared clonotypes between healthy human individuals. The CDR3 is 16 residues long. In germline, CDR1 is SGHTA, CDR2 FQGTGA. Trimming cost V 5 bases and J 1 base; bases outside gene matches: 7. Study outcomes and limitations: Naive subsets tended to show greater estimated richness than memory subsets.

With regard to this clone: Its antigen is currently unknown.

CD4+ cells underwent separation, giving CD45RA+ naive and CD45RA-negative memory subsets. Over several immunoSEQ plates, each subset's genomic DNA was distributed in even portions. TCRdb's table, derived via immunoSEQ multiplex PCR, lists solely in-frame clones and lacks some. The repertoire holds about 1,500,000 clones, with approximately 96% as singletons. The sample comprised naive CD4+ T cells sorted from blood. The sample's subset: CD45RA+ positively selected. The source is a young man in good health. The J gene is TRBJ2-1, the V gene TRBV7-3, with 8 bases lining up with TRBD2. The CDR3 DNA follows: TGTGCCAGCAGCCCTTCTGAGCGGGAGTCCTACAATGAGCAGTTCTTC. It codes for CASSPSERESYNEQFF.